This T cell receptor (beta chain) was obtained from a study of shared clonotypes between healthy human individuals. The wider study: Each donor had three CD4 naive, three CD4 memory, two CD8 naive and one CD8 memory plate.

Positively selected for CCR7, the CD45RO-negative cells used as naive CD8 cells excluded terminally differentiated effector memory CD45RA+ cells. Adult Caucasians living in Nashville, Tennessee made up all of the donors. Some clones are missing from TCRdb's copy, which holds only in-frame ones; the method was immunoSEQ multiplex PCR. In the table there are more than 600,000 clones, 92% of which are singletons. Notes on the study in general: Clonotypes which were not shared had lower generation probabilities than clonotypes that all four donors shared. Naive subsets, compared against memory subsets, generally had larger estimated richness values.

Notes on this clone: What it binds is unknown.

The V segment lost 6 bases and the J segment 6 bases; nucleotides outside the gene matches: 4. This CDR3 comprises 12 residues. Germline CDR1 MNHEY, CDR2 SVGAGI. The chain uses TRBV6-5 and TRBJ2-7; 8 positions match TRBD1. This TCR derives from a young man in good health. Input material: naive CD8+ T cells sorted from blood. CDR3 amino acids: CASSDRGFEQYF. As DNA, the CDR3 is TGTGCCAGCAGCGACAGGGGTTTCGAGCAGTACTTC.